This T cell receptor (beta chain) is drawn from a study of T-cell reconstitution after alpha-beta-depleted transplantation in children. Study conclusions and caveats: When one year had passed after transplant, most T-cell counts and diversity came from newly produced T cells.

Preparation of the TCRbeta library used unique molecular identifiers. Each CDR3 protein is one row after TCRdb ran MiXCR on the PCR reads. The table includes over 90,000 distinct CDR3 sequences, about 6% detected once. The CDR3 runs to 15 residues. V lost 3 bases and J lost 1, with 11 bases in between. Germline V gene data show CDR1 as KGHSH and CDR2 as LQKENI. This clonotype came up many times. Its antigen is unidentified. The V gene is TRBV18, the J gene TRBJ2-3, with D possibly matching TRBD1 (5 bases). This specimen was PBMCs, mostly from graft donor cells, taken 60 days after TCRalphabeta/CD19-depleted stem cell transplant. The sequence was obtained from a female patient younger than 10 who had a stem cell transplant for Fanconi anemia, so the T cells may come from the graft donor. CDR3 nucleotide sequence: TGTGCCAGCTCACCGTGGAGCAGGGGCACAGATACGCAGTATTTT. Translating it yields CASSPWSRGTDTQYF.